This T cell receptor beta chain was captured by sequencing in a study of shared clonotypes between healthy human individuals. Findings and caveats of the study: The study found lower generation probabilities in non-shared clonotypes than in those shared by all four donors. Exclusively blood specimens were collected; tissue repertoires likely differ.

Trimming left V 3 bases short and J 5 bases short, with 13 bases between. Germline loops: CDR1 SGHAT, CDR2 FQNNGV. The CDR3 runs 14 residues. This clone was detected only once. Its antigen remains unidentified. The test was conducted at deep level. Measured with immunoSEQ multiplex PCR; TCRdb has only the in-frame clones, and not every one. The data hold about 1 million clones, with about 80% observed a single time. The clonotype was recovered from a man aged 18 to 29 in good health. This rearrangement joins TRBV11-2 to TRBJ2-5; D unresolved. Sequences were obtained from memory CD4+ T cells sorted from blood. Subset: CD45RA-negative fraction. CDR3 loop: CASSLSDNGETQYF. Here the CDR3 DNA reads TGTGCCAGCAGCTTGTCTGACAATGGGGAGACCCAGTACTTC.